This T cell receptor (beta chain) derives from a study of regulatory T cells in long-lasting Graves disease. This clonotype has ten or more counts. Documented time point: newly diagnosed GD, antithyroid drugs for less than 3 months. The authors made the TCR library using RNA they extracted from PBMCs. Assembly of TCR beta libraries relied on iRepertoire HTBI primers together with Arm-PCR of CDR3 regions. TCRdb reprocessed the multiplex PCR reads via MiXCR and lists one record per CDR3 protein. The sample carries about 460,000 distinct CDR3 sequences, 13% to 15% recorded once. The CDR3 has 16 residues. CDR1 is SNHLY and CDR2 is FYNNEI in the germline V gene. V shed 4 bases and J 7 bases; nucleotides not matched to a gene: 6. These data also featured in a second study, about T cells in Graves' hyperthyroidism and ophthalmopathy.

This chain joins TRBV2 and TRBJ2-1; 14 nucleotides match TRBD2. The sequenced sample was peripheral blood mononuclear cells (PBMCs), obtained at new diagnosis, from a patient treated with antithyroid drugs. The clonotype originates from a woman in her forties or fifties with Graves disease. Here the CDR3 reads CASSGPGTSGSNEQFF. CDR3 bases: TGTGCCAGCAGTGGCCCCGGGACTAGCGGGAGTAATGAGCAGTTCTTC.